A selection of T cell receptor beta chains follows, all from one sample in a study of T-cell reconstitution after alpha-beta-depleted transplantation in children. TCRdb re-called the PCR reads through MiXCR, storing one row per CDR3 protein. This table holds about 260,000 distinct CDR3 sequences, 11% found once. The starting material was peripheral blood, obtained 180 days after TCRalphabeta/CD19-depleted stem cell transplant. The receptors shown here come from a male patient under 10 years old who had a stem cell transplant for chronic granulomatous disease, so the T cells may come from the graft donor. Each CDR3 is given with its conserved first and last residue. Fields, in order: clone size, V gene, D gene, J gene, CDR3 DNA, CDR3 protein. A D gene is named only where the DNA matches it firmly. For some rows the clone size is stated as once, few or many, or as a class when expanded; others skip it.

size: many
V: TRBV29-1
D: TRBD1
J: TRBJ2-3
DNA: TGCAGCGTTGGGGGACAGGGACTTGGGGCGCAGTATTTT
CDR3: CSVGGQGLGAQYF

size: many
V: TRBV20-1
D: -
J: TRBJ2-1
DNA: TGCAGTGCTAGAGATCAGGCAACCTACTACAATGAGCAGTTCTTC
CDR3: CSARDQATYYNEQFF

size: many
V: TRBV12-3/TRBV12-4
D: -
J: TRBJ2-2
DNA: TGTGCCAGCGGGCTTGGGGCCGGGGAGCTGTTTTTT
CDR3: CASGLGAGELFF

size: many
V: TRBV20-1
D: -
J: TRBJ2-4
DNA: TGCAGTGCTAGAGATCCAGGCGTGTTGACCAAAAACATTCAGTACTTC
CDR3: CSARDPGVLTKNIQYF

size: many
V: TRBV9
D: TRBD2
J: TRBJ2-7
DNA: TGTGCCAGCAGCGTAGGCGGGACTAACTACGAGCAGTACTTC
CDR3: CASSVGGTNYEQYF

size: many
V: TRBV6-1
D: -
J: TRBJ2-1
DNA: TGTGCCAGCCAGAATTACAATGAGCAGTTCTTC
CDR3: CASQNYNEQFF

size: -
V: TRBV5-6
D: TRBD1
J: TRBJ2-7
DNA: TGTGCCAGGGGCTCCGGGACAGGGGTTGAGCAGTACTTC
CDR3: CARGSGTGVEQYF

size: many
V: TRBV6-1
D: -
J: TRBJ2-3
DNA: TGTGCCAGCACCGACCAGGTGTTTCGCACAGATACGCAGTATTTT
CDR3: CASTDQVFRTDTQYF

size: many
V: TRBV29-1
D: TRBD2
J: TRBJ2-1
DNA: TGCAGCGTTGAAGTGAGACTAGCGGTATACAATGAGCAGTTCTTC
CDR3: CSVEVRLAVYNEQFF

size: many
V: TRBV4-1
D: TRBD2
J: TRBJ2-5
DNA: TGCGCCAGCAGCCCTCCTACGGGAGGGGAGACCCAGTACTTC
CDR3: CASSPPTGGETQYF

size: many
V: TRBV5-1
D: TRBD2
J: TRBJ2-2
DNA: TGCGCCAGCAGCTCGGGACTAGCGGGGAACACCGGGGAGCTGTTTTTT
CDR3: CASSSGLAGNTGELFF

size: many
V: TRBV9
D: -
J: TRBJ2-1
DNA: TGTGCCAGCAGCGTAGCGGGAGATGAGCAGTTCTTC
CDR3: CASSVAGDEQFF

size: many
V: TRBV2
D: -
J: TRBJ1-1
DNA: TGTGCCAGCTACATTCCCGGGGAGGGGAACACTGAAGCTTTCTTT
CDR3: CASYIPGEGNTEAFF

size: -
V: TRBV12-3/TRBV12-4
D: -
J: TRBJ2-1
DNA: TGTGCCAGCTGCGCCCTGGTAACACCCCTAGCGCTCGGATACAATGAGCAGTTCTTC
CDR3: CASCALVTPLALGYNEQFF

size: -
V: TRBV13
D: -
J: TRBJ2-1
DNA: TGTGCCAGCAGCTTACCCGGTGATGAGCAGTTCTTC
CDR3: CASSLPGDEQFF

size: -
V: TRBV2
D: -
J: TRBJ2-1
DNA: TGTGCCAGCAGTCCCAGCAATGAGCAGTTCTTC
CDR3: CASSPSNEQFF

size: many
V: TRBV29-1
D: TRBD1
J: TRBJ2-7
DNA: TGCAGCGCCTCAGCCGGGACAGCCTACGAGCAGTACTTC
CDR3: CSASAGTAYEQYF

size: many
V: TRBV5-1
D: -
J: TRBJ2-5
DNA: TGCGCCAGCAGCAAAGCCGGGACCCAAGAGACCCAGTACTTC
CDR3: CASSKAGTQETQYF